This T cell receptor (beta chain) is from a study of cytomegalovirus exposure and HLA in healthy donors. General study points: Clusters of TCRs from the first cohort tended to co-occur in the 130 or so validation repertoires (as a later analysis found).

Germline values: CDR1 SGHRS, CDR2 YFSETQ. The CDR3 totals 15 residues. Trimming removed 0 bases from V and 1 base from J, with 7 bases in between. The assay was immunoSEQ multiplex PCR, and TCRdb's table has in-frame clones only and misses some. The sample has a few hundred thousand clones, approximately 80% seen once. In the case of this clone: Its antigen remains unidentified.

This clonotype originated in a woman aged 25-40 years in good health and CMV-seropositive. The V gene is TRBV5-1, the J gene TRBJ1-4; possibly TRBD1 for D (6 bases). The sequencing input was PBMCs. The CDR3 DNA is TGCGCCAGCAGCTTGGAGGGGGGAACTAATGAAAAACTGTTTTTT. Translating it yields CASSLEGGTNEKLFF.